Below are 29 T cell receptor beta chains sequenced from a single sample in a study of neurological immune-mediated disorders. Time point reported: longitudinal time-point 1 (baseline). TCRdb reprocessed the 5' RACE reads with MiXCR, giving one entry per CDR3 protein. Of tens of thousands of distinct CDR3 sequences listed, 3% to 3.5% are singletons. Sequenced: PBMCs. These receptor sequences come from a woman in her fifties or sixties with multiple sclerosis.

This clonotype was found many times. The chain employs TRBV28 and TRBJ2-7; possibly TRBD2 for D (6 bases). CDR3 length: 16 residues. The V gene's germline CDR1 is MDHEN and CDR2 SYDVKM. Trimming pared 7 bases from V and 7 bases from J, leaving 26 bases between. Here the CDR3 DNA reads TGTGCCAGCACCAATTTTGGCGCGGGACCATCTAAAGAGCAGTACTTC. Its translation is CASTNFGAGPSKEQYF.

This clonotype was recorded at least ten times. The chain has TRBV5-1 and TRBJ2-1; the match to TRBD2 covers 13 bases. Germline V gene data show CDR1 as SGHRS and CDR2 as YFSETQ. The junction had 3 bases not matched to a gene; V was cut back by 3 bases and J by 6 bases. This CDR3 has 15 residues. As DNA, the CDR3 is TGCGCCAGCAGCTGGGGACTAGCGGGGACCAATGAGCAGTTCTTC. It yields the protein CASSWGLAGTNEQFF.

This clonotype was counted at least ten times. The V and J genes are TRBV29-1 and TRBJ2-3; 11 bases map to TRBD2. The CDR3 covers 17 residues. The V gene end was trimmed by 3 bases and the J gene end by 3 bases; junction bases not matched to a gene: 11. Germline loops: CDR1 SQVTM, CDR2 ANQGSEA. The CDR3 sequence: CSVDWLGASGGTDTQYF. The CDR3 DNA follows: TGCAGCGTTGATTGGCTAGGGGCTAGCGGGGGGACAGATACGCAGTATTTT.

This clonotype was recorded at least ten times. V and J are TRBV5-1 and TRBJ2-4; 8 bases match TRBD1. The V and J ends lost 4 bases and 5 bases, in that order; junction bases with no gene match: 2. CDR1 and CDR2 from the germline V gene are SGHRS and YFSETQ. The CDR3 spans 13 residues. Written as DNA, the CDR3 is TGCGCCAGCAGCCTGGGACAGGAAAACATTCAGTACTTC. This gives the protein CASSLGQENIQYF.

This clonotype was seen only a few times. J is TRBJ1-1 and V is TRBV5-1; D remains ambiguous. CDR3 length equals 16 residues. Trimming cost V 0 bases and J 1 base, with 13 bases left between them. In germline, CDR1 is SGHRS, CDR2 YFSETQ. CDR3 protein: CASSLVGPRSNTEAFF. CDR3 coding DNA: TGCGCCAGCAGCTTGGTCGGGCCGCGCTCGAACACTGAAGCTTTCTTT. Full variable domain (missing parts from reference TRBV5-1 and TRBJ1-1): KAGVTQTPRYLIKTRGQQVTLSCSPISGHRSVSWYQQTPGQGLQFLFEYFSETQRNKGNFPGRFSGRQFSNSRSEMNVSTLELGDSALYLCASSLVGPRSNTEAFFGQGTRLTVV.

This clonotype was recorded many times. This chain links TRBV20-1 with TRBJ1-1; 12 bases fit TRBD1. This CDR3 is 13 amino acids long. Germline CDR1 and CDR2: DFQATT and SNEGSKA (reference sequence). The V gene end was trimmed by 7 bases and the J gene end by 5 bases; junction bases not matched to a gene: 5. The CDR3: CSDWDRGLTEAFF. In nucleotides, the CDR3 is TGCAGTGATTGGGACAGGGGGCTTACTGAAGCTTTCTTT.

This clonotype has ten or more counts. J is TRBJ2-3 and V is TRBV20-1; D possibly corresponds to TRBD2 (6 bases). CDR1 and CDR2 from the germline V gene are DFQATT and SNEGSKA (reference sequence). V lost 3 bases and J 1 base, leaving 11 bases between the germline ends. The CDR3 totals 14 residues. For the CDR3, the DNA is TGCAGTGCTAGCATCCGACTAGGCACAGATACGCAGTATTTT. Encoded protein: CSASIRLGTDTQYF.

This clonotype was seen at least ten times. This rearrangement joins TRBV12-3 or TRBV12-4 to TRBJ2-7; 7 bases match TRBD1. V dropped 5 bases and J dropped 4; count of bases not matched to a gene: 11. The CDR3 length is 15 residues. CDR3 sequence: CASSRTDRPRYEQYF. The CDR3 coding sequence is TGTGCCAGCAGTCGAACGGACAGGCCCCGATACGAGCAGTACTTC.

This clonotype was seen at least ten times. The V and J genes are TRBV19 and TRBJ1-1; D gene uncertain. This CDR3 has 13 residues. Germline V CDR1 and CDR2: LNHDA, SQIVND (reference sequence). V was trimmed by 9 bases and J by 0 bases, leaving 11 bases between them. CDR3 sequence (DNA): TGTGCCAGCAACTCAGCCCTGAACACTGAAGCTTTCTTT. Protein product: CASNSALNTEAFF. The full variable domain, with the rest looked up from reference TRBV19 and TRBJ1-1, is DGGITQSPKYLFRKEGQNVTLSCEQNLNHDAMYWYRQDPGQGLRLIYYSQIVNDFQKGDIAEGYSVSREKKESFPLTVTSAQKNPTAFYLCASNSALNTEAFFGQGTRLTVV.

This clonotype was detected ten times or more. The chain employs TRBV3-1 and TRBJ2-1, with 7 bases matching TRBD2. J lost 15 bases, V lost 4 bases, and 6 bases had no gene match. The CDR3 has 11 amino acids. The germline V gene encodes CDR1 LGHDT and CDR2 YNNKEL (reference sequence). CDR3 region: CASSPGLVMFF. The CDR3 region has the DNA TGTGCCAGCAGCCCTGGACTAGTTATGTTCTTC.

This clonotype came up a few times. This chain joins TRBV27 and TRBJ2-5, with 7 bases aligning to TRBD1. CDR1 and CDR2 (germline): MNHEY, SMNVEV (reference sequence). The V segment lost 6 bases and the J segment 4 bases; nucleotides outside the gene matches: 8. The CDR3 contains 14 residues. The CDR3 loop reads CASRHRGRRETQYF. The CDR3 coding sequence is TGTGCCAGCAGACATAGGGGGCGGCGAGAGACCCAGTACTTC.

This clonotype was seen at least ten times. The chain combines TRBV5-5 with TRBJ1-1; the D is unclear. The CDR3 contains 15 residues. V lost 3 bases to trimming and J lost 5 bases, with 17 bases between them. Per the germline V gene, CDR1 is SGHKS and CDR2 is YYEKEE (reference sequence). CDR3 residues: CASSSRAWVETEAFF. CDR3 coding DNA: TGTGCCAGCAGCTCGAGGGCTTGGGTTGAAACTGAAGCTTTCTTT.

This clonotype was detected many times. The chain combines TRBV7-8 with TRBJ2-7, with TRBD1 as a possible D gene (7 bases). Germline CDR1 SGHVS, CDR2 FQNEAQ. CDR3 length: 17 amino acids. V was cut by 5 bases and J by 3 bases, with 23 bases left in between. CDR3 amino acids: CASSRDRDSKTNYEQYF. CDR3 sequence (DNA): TGTGCCAGCAGCCGCGACAGGGACTCCAAGACTAACTACGAGCAGTACTTC.

This clonotype was seen repeatedly, ten times or more. J is TRBJ2-5 and V is TRBV12-3 or TRBV12-4, with 13 bases identical to TRBD2. The V and J ends lost 6 bases and 5 bases, in that order; junction bases with no gene match: 15. The CDR3 has 18 amino acids. The CDR3 region has the DNA TGTGCCAGCAGCTCAGGTCGGGGACTAGCGGGGCGAGAGGAGACCCAGTACTTC. Residues: CASSSGRGLAGREETQYF.

At least ten counts were recorded for this clonotype. CDR3 residues: CASSLEGTVGEKLFF. The CDR3 nucleotides read TGTGCCAGCAGCTTGGAAGGCACTGTGGGGGAAAAACTGTTTTTT. This chain connects TRBV5-8 to TRBJ1-4; D is uncertain. The CDR3 totals 15 residues. The V end was cut by 0 bases, the J end by 8 bases, with 14 bases between. Germline CDR1 and CDR2: SGHTS and YDEGEE.

This clonotype showed up many times. J is TRBJ2-2 and V is TRBV2, with 7 positions matching TRBD1. V shed 5 bases and J 2 bases; nucleotides not matched to a gene: 2. Germline V gene data show CDR1 as SNHLY and CDR2 as FYNNEI. The CDR3 has 14 amino acids. The CDR3 nucleotides are TGTGCCAGCAGTTACAGGGGCAACACCGGGGAGCTGTTTTTT. Its translation is CASSYRGNTGELFF.

This clonotype was counted many times. In DNA form, the CDR3 reads TGTGCCAGCAGCTTAGTGGGGTCCACTGAAGCTTTCTTT. It translates to CASSLVGSTEAFF. This chain joins TRBV11-2 and TRBJ1-1; D ambiguous. The germline CDR1 and CDR2 sequences are SGHAT and FQNNGV. V was cut by 1 base and J by 4 bases, with 7 bases left in between. The CDR3 runs to 13 residues.

This clonotype has a count of ten or more. The gene calls are TRBV15 and TRBJ1-1; D gene unclear. The germline V gene has CDR1 LNHNV and CDR2 YYDKDF (reference sequence). The CDR3 has 13 amino acids. Trimming stripped 3 bases from V and 10 bases from J, with 15 bases between. As DNA, the CDR3 is TGTGCCACCAGCAGTCTTGCGGTGACGGGAGCTTTCTTT. Translated: CATSSLAVTGAFF.

There are many counts of this clonotype. The V gene is TRBV5-1, the J gene TRBJ2-1; 8 positions agree with TRBD1. The CDR3 is 14 residues long. V shed 1 base and J 7 bases; nucleotides not matched to a gene: 4. Germline-derived CDR1 and CDR2 are SGHRS and YFSETQ. CDR3 in amino acids: CASSLPGGVNEQFF. Here the CDR3 DNA reads TGCGCCAGCAGCTTGCCAGGGGGCGTAAATGAGCAGTTCTTC. The variable domain in full, with the rest retrieved from reference TRBV5-1 and TRBJ2-1, is KAGVTQTPRYLIKTRGQQVTLSCSPISGHRSVSWYQQTPGQGLQFLFEYFSETQRNKGNFPGRFSGRQFSNSRSEMNVSTLELGDSALYLCASSLPGGVNEQFFGPGTRLTVL.

V and J are TRBV5-1 and TRBJ2-4, with TRBD2 identical over 13 bases. The CDR3 consists of 15 residues. CDR1 is SGHRS and CDR2 is YFSETQ in the germline V gene. J was trimmed by 7 bases and V by 4 bases; bases with no gene match: 5. Here the CDR3 reads CASSPGLAGLNIQYF. CDR3 nucleotide sequence: TGCGCCAGCAGCCCGGGACTAGCGGGGTTGAACATTCAGTACTTC.

This clonotype was seen many times. The V call is TRBV20-1, the J call TRBJ2-7, with 8 positions matching TRBD1. The CDR3 loop spans 15 amino acids. Germline CDR1 DFQATT, CDR2 SNEGSKA (reference sequence). After removal of 1 base from V and 5 bases from J, the junction contained 10 bases not matched to a gene. The CDR3 is CSARARDRQEDEQYF. DNA of the CDR3: TGCAGTGCTAGAGCCCGGGACAGGCAGGAGGACGAGCAGTACTTC.

This clonotype was counted ten times or more. In DNA form, the CDR3 reads TGCAGTGCTAGACCAACCTGGGGGGGCTACAATGAGCAGTTCTTC. Protein sequence: CSARPTWGGYNEQFF. The rearrangement uses TRBV20-1 and TRBJ2-1, with 7 bases fitting TRBD2. CDR3 length equals 15 residues. Germline CDR1 and CDR2: DFQATT and SNEGSKA (reference sequence). V was clipped by 2 bases and J by 3 bases; unmatched bases: 7.

This clonotype has a count of ten or more. The J gene is TRBJ2-5, the V gene TRBV5-6; 11 positions match TRBD2. The germline CDR1 and CDR2 sequences are SGHDT and YYEEEE. This CDR3 has 16 residues. V was clipped by 2 bases and J by 1 base; unmatched bases: 4. The CDR3: CASSFFSGGAQETQYF. The CDR3 nucleotides read TGTGCCAGCAGCTTTTTTAGCGGGGGGGCCCAAGAGACCCAGTACTTC.

The table lists this clonotype with many counts. J is TRBJ2-7 and V is TRBV5-1, with D maybe TRBD1 (8 bases). The CDR3 consists of 12 residues. The germline V gene encodes CDR1 SGHRS and CDR2 YFSETQ. V was trimmed by 5 bases and J by 7 bases, leaving 13 bases between them. The CDR3 here is CASRQGGGEQYF. The CDR3 bases are TGCGCCAGCAGACAGGGGGGAGGGGAGCAGTACTTC.

Ten or more counts support this clonotype. CDR3 sequence reads: CASRTGGSFTEAFF. The CDR3 nucleotides are TGTGCCAGCAGGACAGGGGGGTCATTCACTGAAGCTTTCTTT. The chain recombines TRBV6-1 with TRBJ1-1; 9 bases are a match to TRBD1. The CDR3 contains 14 residues. The V segment lost 6 bases and the J segment 4 bases; nucleotides outside the gene matches: 6. CDR1 is MNHNS and CDR2 is SASEGT in the germline V gene.

This clonotype was seen many times. J is TRBJ2-7 and V is TRBV20-1, with D possibly being TRBD1 (6 bases). This CDR3 is 14 amino acids long. V shed 0 bases and J shed 4 bases, with 13 bases lying between them. Germline loops: CDR1 DFQATT, CDR2 SNEGSKA (reference sequence). Here the CDR3 reads CSARDWIQGYEQYF. The CDR3 nucleotides are TGCAGTGCTAGAGATTGGATACAGGGTTACGAGCAGTACTTC.

This clonotype was recorded many times. The chain is built from TRBV27 and TRBJ2-7; D call uncertain. CDR3 size: 15 residues. Germline-derived CDR1 and CDR2 are MNHEY and SMNVEV (reference sequence). The V end was cut by 2 bases, the J end by 2 bases, with 13 bases between. CDR3 nucleotides: TGTGCCAGCAGTTTAAGTGTTGGCAGGACCTACGAGCAGTACTTC. Translated, it gives CASSLSVGRTYEQYF.

This clonotype came up many times. The rearrangement uses TRBV6-2 or TRBV6-3 and TRBJ2-3; TRBD1 aligns across 8 bases. The CDR3 spans 14 residues. Germline V lookup: CDR1 MNHEY, CDR2 SVGEGT. J lost 1 base, V lost 6 bases, and 3 bases had no gene match. CDR3 nucleotide sequence: TGTGCCAGCAGACCAGGGGGCCGCACAGATACGCAGTATTTT. Translating it yields CASRPGGRTDTQYF.

This clonotype showed up many times. The chain employs TRBV7-2 and TRBJ1-1; D call uncertain. This CDR3 is 13 amino acids long. Germline-derived CDR1 and CDR2 are SGHTA and FQGNSA. V was shortened by 3 bases and J by 1 base, with 6 bases between the two germline ends. CDR3 sequence reads: CASSLVGNTEAFF. CDR3 in DNA: TGTGCCAGCAGCTTGGTGGGGAACACTGAAGCTTTCTTT.